Given below is one T cell receptor beta chain in context. Germline V CDR1 and CDR2: LGHNA, YSLEER. The length of the CDR3 is 16 residues. Trimming removed 5 bases at V and 3 bases at J, with 19 bases between. This record comes from a study of T-cell reconstitution after alpha-beta-depleted transplantation in children. Library preparation (for TCRbeta) was performed with unique molecular identifiers. TCRdb recomputed calls from the PCR reads with MiXCR, one row per CDR3 protein. The table shows about half a million distinct CDR3 sequences, with 12% occurring only once. The specimen was PBMCs from the stem cell graft donor, collected from the stem cell graft. This receptor was identified in a human donor who donated a stem cell graft to a child with combined immunodeficiency. The chain combines TRBV4-3 with TRBJ1-1; possible D gene TRBD1, 6 bases. The CDR3 protein is CASSKGLQGSHTEAFF. The CDR3 bases are TGCGCCAGCAGCAAAGGATTACAGGGCTCGCACACTGAAGCTTTCTTT.